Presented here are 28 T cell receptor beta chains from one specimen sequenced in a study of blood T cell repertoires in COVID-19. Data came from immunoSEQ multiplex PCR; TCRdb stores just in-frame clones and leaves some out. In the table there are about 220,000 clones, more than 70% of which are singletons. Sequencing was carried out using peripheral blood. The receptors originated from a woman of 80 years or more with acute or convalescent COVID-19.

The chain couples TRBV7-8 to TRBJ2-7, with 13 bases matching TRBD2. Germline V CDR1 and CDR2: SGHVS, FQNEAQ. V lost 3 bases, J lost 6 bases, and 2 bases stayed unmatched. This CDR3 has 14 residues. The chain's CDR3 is CASSLRLAGGEQYF. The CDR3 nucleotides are TGTGCCAGCAGCTTGAGACTAGCGGGGGGCGAGCAGTACTTC. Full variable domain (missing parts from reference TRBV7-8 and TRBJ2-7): GAGVSQSPRYKVAKRGQDVALRCDPISGHVSLFWYQQALGQGPEFLTYFQNEAQLDKSGLPSDRFFAERPEGSVSTLKIQRTQQEDSAVYLCASSLRLAGGEQYFGPGTRLTVT.

CDR3 nucleotides: TGTGCCAGCAGACAGGGCATTAATCAGCCCCAGCATTTT. The encoded protein is CASRQGINQPQHF. This sequence joins TRBV6-6 and TRBJ1-5; a possible D gene is TRBD1 (6 bases). V gave up 6 bases and J gave up 4 bases, with 10 bases separating them. The CDR3 contains 13 residues. The germline CDR1 and CDR2 sequences are MNHNY and SVGAGI (reference sequence).

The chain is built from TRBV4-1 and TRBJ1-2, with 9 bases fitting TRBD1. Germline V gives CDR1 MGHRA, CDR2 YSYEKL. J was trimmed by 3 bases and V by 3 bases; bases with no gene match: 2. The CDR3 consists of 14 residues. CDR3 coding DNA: TGCGCCAGCAGCCAGAGGACAGGGGACTATGGCTACACCTTC. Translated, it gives CASSQRTGDYGYTF.

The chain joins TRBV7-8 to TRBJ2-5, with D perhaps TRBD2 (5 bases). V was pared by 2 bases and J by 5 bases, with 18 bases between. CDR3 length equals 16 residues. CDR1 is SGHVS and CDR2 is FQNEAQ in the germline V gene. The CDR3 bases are TGTGCCAGCAGCTTATTATCGGGCCATCGAGGGGAGACCCAGTACTTC. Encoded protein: CASSLLSGHRGETQYF. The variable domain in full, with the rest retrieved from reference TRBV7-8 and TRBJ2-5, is GAGVSQSPRYKVAKRGQDVALRCDPISGHVSLFWYQQALGQGPEFLTYFQNEAQLDKSGLPSDRFFAERPEGSVSTLKIQRTQQEDSAVYLCASSLLSGHRGETQYFGPGTRLLVL.

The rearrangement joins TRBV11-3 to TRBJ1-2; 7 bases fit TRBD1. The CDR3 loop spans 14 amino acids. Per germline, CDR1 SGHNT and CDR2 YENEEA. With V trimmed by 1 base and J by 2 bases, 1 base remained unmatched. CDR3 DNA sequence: TGTGCCAGCAGCTTAGCAGGGGGGAACTATGGCTACACCTTC. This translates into CASSLAGGNYGYTF.

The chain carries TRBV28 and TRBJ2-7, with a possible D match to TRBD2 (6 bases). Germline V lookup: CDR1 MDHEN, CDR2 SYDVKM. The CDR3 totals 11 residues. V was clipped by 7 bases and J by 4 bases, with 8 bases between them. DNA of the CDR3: TGTGCCAGCACCGCGGGGTACGAGCAGTACTTC. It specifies CASTAGYEQYF.

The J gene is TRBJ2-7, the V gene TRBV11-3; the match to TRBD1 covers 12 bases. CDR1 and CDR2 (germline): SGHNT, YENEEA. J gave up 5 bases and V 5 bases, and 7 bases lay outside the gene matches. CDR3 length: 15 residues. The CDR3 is CASSRPGQGANEQYF. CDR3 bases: TGTGCCAGCAGCCGTCCGGGACAGGGGGCGAACGAGCAGTACTTC.

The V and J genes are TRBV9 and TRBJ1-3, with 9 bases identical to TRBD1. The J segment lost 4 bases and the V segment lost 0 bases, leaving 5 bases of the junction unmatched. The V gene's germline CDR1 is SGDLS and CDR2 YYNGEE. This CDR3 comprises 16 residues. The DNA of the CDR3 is TGTGCCAGCAGCGTAGATGGGACAGGGAACGGAAACACCATATATTTT. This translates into CASSVDGTGNGNTIYF.

CDR3: CASSAPSSYEQYF. CDR3 sequence (DNA): TGTGCCAGCAGCGCCCCTTCCTCCTACGAGCAGTACTTC. The chain combines TRBV9 with TRBJ2-7; D is uncertain. CDR1 SGDLS and CDR2 YYNGEE come from the germline V gene. With 3 bases removed from V and 0 bases from J, the gap between germline ends came to 7 bases. This CDR3 is 13 amino acids long.

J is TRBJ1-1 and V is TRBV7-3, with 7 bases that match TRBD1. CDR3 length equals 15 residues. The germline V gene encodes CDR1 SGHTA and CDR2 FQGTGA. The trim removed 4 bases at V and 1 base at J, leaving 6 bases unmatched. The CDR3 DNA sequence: TGTGCCAGCAGCTCGACAGGGCTCAAGAACACTGAAGCTTTCTTT. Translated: CASSSTGLKNTEAFF. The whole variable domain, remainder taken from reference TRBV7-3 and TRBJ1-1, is GAGVSQTPSNKVTEKGKYVELRCDPISGHTALYWYRQSLGQGPEFLIYFQGTGAADDSGLPNDRFFAVRPEGSVSTLKIQRTERGDSAVYLCASSSTGLKNTEAFFGQGTRLTVV.

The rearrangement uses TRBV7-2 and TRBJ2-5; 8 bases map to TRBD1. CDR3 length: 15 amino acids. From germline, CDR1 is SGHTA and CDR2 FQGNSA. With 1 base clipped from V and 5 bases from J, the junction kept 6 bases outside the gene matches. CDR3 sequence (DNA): TGTGCCAGCAGCTTAGGAGCAGGGGGCTGGGAGACCCAGTACTTC. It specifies CASSLGAGGWETQYF.

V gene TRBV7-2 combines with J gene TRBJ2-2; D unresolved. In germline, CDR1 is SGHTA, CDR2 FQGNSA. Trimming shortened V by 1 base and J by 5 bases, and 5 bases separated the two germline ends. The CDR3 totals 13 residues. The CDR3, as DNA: TGTGCCAGCAGCTTAGATTTAACCGGGGAGCTGTTTTTT. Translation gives CASSLDLTGELFF.

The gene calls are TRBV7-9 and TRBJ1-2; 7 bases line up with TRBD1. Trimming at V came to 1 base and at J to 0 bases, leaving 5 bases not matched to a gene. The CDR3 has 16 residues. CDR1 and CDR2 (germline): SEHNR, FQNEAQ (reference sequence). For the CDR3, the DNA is TGTGCCAGCAGCTTAGGAGGGGACAGCTCTAACTATGGCTACACCTTC. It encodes CASSLGGDSSNYGYTF.

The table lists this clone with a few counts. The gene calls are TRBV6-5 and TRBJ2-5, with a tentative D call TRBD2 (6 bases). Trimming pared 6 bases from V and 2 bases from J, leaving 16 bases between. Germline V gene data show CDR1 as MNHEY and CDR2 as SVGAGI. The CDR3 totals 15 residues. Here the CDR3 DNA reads TGTGCCAGCAGCCTAAGGGACTTAGCTCAAGAGACCCAGTACTTC. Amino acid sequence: CASSLRDLAQETQYF.

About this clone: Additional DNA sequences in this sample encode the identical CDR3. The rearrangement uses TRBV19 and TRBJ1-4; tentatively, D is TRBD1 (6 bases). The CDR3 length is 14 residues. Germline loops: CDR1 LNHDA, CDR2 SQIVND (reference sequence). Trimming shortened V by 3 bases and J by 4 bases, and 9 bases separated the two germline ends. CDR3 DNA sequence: TGTGCCAGTAGTATCGGGGGGCATAATGAAAAACTGTTTTTT. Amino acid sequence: CASSIGGHNEKLFF.

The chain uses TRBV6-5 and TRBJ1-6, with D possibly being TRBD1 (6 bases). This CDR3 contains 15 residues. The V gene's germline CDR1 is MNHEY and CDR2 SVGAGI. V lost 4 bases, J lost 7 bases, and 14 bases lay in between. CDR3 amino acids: CASSFKPQGNSPLHF. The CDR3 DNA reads TGTGCCAGCAGTTTTAAACCTCAGGGGAATTCACCCCTCCACTTT.

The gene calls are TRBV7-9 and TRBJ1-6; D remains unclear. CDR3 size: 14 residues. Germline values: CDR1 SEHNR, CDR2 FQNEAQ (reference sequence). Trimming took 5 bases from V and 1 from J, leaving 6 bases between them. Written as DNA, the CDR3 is TGTGCCAGCAGCCCCGGGTCCTATAATTCACCCCTCCACTTT. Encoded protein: CASSPGSYNSPLHF.

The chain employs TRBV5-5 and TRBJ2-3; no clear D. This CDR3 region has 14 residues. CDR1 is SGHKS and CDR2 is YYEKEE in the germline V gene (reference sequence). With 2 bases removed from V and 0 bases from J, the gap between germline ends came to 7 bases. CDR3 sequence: CASSFSQSTDTQYF. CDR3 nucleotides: TGTGCCAGCAGCTTTTCACAGAGCACAGATACGCAGTATTTT.

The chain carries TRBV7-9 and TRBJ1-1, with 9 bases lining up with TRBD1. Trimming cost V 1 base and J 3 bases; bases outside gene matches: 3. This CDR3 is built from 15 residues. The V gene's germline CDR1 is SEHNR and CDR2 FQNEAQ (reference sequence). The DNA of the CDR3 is TGTGCCAGCAGCTTAGTACAGGGGGCGGACACTGAAGCTTTCTTT. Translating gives CASSLVQGADTEAFF.

CDR3 nucleotide sequence: TGTGCCAGTAGTATAGATAACTCGGGACTCGGGCAGCCCCAGCATTTT. This sequence encodes CASSIDNSGLGQPQHF. J is TRBJ1-5 and V is TRBV19; possible D gene TRBD1, 5 bases. Germline CDR1 LNHDA, CDR2 SQIVND (reference sequence). There are 16 residues in the CDR3. Trimming pared 0 bases from V and 7 bases from J, leaving 16 bases between.

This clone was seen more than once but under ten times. CDR3 loop: CASSPGTGWTEAFF. The CDR3 DNA reads as TGTGCCAGTAGTCCCGGGACAGGGTGGACTGAAGCTTTCTTT. The V call is TRBV19, the J call TRBJ1-1; 9 bases fit TRBD1. V lost 5 bases and J lost 5; bases outside the gene matches: 6. Germline V CDR1 and CDR2: LNHDA, SQIVND (reference sequence). The CDR3 spans 14 residues.

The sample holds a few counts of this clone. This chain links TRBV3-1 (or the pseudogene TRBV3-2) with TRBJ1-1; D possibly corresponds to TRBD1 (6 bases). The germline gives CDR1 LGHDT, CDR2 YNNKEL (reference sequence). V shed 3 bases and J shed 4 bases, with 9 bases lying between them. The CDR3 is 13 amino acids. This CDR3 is CASSHRGGTEAFF. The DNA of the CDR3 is TGTGCCAGCAGCCATCGAGGGGGCACTGAAGCTTTCTTT.

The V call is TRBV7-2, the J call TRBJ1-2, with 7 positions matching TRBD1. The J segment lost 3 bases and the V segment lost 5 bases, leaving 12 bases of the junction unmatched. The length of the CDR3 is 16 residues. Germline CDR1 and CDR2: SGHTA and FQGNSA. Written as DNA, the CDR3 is TGTGCCAGCAGCCCAGGGGGGATGATCTCTGACTATGGCTACACCTTC. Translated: CASSPGGMISDYGYTF.

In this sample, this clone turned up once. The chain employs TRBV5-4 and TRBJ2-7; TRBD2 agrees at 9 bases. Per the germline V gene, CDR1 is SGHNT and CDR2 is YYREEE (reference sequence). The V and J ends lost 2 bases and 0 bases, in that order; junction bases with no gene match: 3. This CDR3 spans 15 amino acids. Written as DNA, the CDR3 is TGTGCCAGCAGCTTAAGCGGGGGGCTCTCCTACGAGCAGTACTTC. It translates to CASSLSGGLSYEQYF.

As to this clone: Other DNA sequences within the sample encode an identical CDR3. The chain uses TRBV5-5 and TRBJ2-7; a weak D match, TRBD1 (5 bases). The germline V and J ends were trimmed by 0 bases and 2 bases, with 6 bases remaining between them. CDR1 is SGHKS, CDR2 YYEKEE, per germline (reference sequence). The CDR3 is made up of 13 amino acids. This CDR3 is CASSLAGTYEQYF. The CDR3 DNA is TGTGCCAGCAGCTTGGCAGGGACCTACGAGCAGTACTTC.

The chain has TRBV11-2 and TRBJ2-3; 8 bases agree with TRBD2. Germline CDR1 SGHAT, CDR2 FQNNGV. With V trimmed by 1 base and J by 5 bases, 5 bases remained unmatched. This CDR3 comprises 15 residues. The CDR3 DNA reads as TGTGCCAGCAGCTTAGCGGGGGGGCCTGGAGATACGCAGTATTTT. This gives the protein CASSLAGGPGDTQYF.

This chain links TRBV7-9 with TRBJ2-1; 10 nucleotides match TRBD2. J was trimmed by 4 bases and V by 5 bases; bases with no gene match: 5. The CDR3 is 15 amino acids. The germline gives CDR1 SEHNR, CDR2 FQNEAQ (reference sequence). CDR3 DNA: TGTGCCAGCAGCCCATCTAGCGGGAGTTACAATGAGCAGTTCTTC. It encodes CASSPSSGSYNEQFF. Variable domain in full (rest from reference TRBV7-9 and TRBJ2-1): DTGVSQNPRHKITKRGQNVTFRCDPISEHNRLYWYRQTLGQGPEFLTYFQNEAQLEKSRLLSDRFSAERPKGSFSTLEIQRTEQGDSAMYLCASSPSSGSYNEQFFGPGTRLTVL.

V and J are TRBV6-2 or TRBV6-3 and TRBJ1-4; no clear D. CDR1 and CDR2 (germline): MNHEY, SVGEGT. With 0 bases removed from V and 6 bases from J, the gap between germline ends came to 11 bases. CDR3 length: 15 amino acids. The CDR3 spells CASSYSTNGDEKLFF. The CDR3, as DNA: TGTGCCAGCAGTTACTCGACCAACGGGGATGAAAAACTGTTTTTT.